This TCR beta chain originates from a study of T-cell memory formation after mild COVID-19. Looking at the study overall: Largely donor-specific TCR clusters were found. Study outcomes and limitations: Whether second-wave clones peaking at day 37 were SARS-CoV-2 specific went unconfirmed. Contracting clones, day 15 to 85, had balanced CD4/CD8, and later expanders favored CD4+.

The CDR3 is made up of 13 amino acids. Germline V gene data show CDR1 as DFQATT and CDR2 as SNEGSKA (reference sequence). J lost 1 base, V lost 7 bases, and 4 bases had no gene match. TCRdb fed the 5' RACE reads into MiXCR, producing one record per CDR3 protein. The data contain roughly 350,000 distinct CDR3 sequences, about 13% of them singletons. In the case of this clonotype: Its antigen is undetermined.

This receptor was taken from a man younger than 30 who had mild COVID-19 (a few samples of this study predate the infection). Cell type and time point are not known. Sequenced input: PBMCs or a T cell subset sorted from them (not recorded which). J is TRBJ1-1 and V is TRBV20-1; 9 nucleotides agree with TRBD1. This chain's CDR3 is CSGRQGGNTEAFF. CDR3 bases: TGCAGTGGCAGACAGGGGGGGAACACTGAAGCTTTCTTT.